One and the same sample provided the 25 T cell receptor beta chains below, sequenced in a study of T cells after yellow fever vaccination. MiXCR, run by TCRdb on the 5' RACE reads, gives a single entry per CDR3 protein. The sample lists just under 600,000 distinct CDR3 sequences; approximately 13% were seen once. This material consisted of PBMCs, taken on the day of the yellow fever booster vaccination. The receptors here all came from a man younger than 45 who received the YFV17D yellow fever vaccine.

This clonotype has only a few counts. The V gene is TRBV10-3, the J gene TRBJ1-1, with D unresolved. The V gene lost 5 bases and the J gene lost 4 bases, with 11 bases spanning the gap. The CDR3 is 13 amino acids. CDR1 ENHRY and CDR2 SYGVKD come from the germline V gene. The CDR3 reads CAISTGGGTEAFF. The CDR3, as DNA: TGTGCCATCAGTACCGGTGGTGGCACTGAAGCTTTCTTT.

This clonotype showed up just a few times. The V call is TRBV4-3, the J call TRBJ2-1; D remains unclear. The ends were cut back, 0 bases at V and 1 base at J, with 13 bases in the middle. The CDR3 totals 17 residues. Germline assignment: CDR1 LGHNA and CDR2 YSLEER. CDR3 nucleotides: TGCGCCAGCAGCCAAGATAGTACGACTTTATCCTACAATGAGCAGTTCTTC. Translated, it gives CASSQDSTTLSYNEQFF.

This clonotype has a handful of counts. This rearrangement joins TRBV5-1 to TRBJ2-5, with TRBD1 identical over 10 bases. The ends lost 4 bases at V and 5 bases at J; junction bases unmatched: 8. The CDR3 contains 15 residues. Germline V gives CDR1 SGHRS, CDR2 YFSETQ. CDR3 in DNA: TGCGCCAGCAGCCCGGGGGACAGGGGACGGGAGACCCAGTACTTC. Protein: CASSPGDRGRETQYF.

Comments on this clonotype: At one boundary the junction diverges from the germline segment, which might be a read error. The rearrangement joins TRBV5-1 to TRBJ2-6; D is possibly TRBD1 (6 bases). This CDR3 is 17 amino acids long. Germline V gene sequence: CDR1 SGHRS, CDR2 YFSETQ. The CDR3 DNA follows: TGCGCCAGCAGCGACGGGACAAATCCTTCTGGGGCCAACGTCCTGTCTTTC. Residues: CASSDGTNPSGANVLSF.

This clonotype was seen a handful of times. The rearrangement uses TRBV20-1 and TRBJ2-7, with 8 bases that match TRBD2. This CDR3 contains 16 residues. Germline CDR1 DFQATT, CDR2 SNEGSKA (reference sequence). After removal of 0 bases from V and 2 bases from J, the junction contained 9 bases not matched to a gene. The CDR3 DNA is TGCAGTGCTAGAGATCTGAGCGGGAGTTACCCCTACGAGCAGTACTTC. Translation: CSARDLSGSYPYEQYF.

This clonotype was counted between two and nine times. The chain recombines TRBV6-1 with TRBJ2-7, with D perhaps matching TRBD1 (6 bases). Looked up from germline, CDR1 is MNHNS and CDR2 is SASEGT. Deletions cut 6 bases from V and 2 bases from J, with 17 bases between. This CDR3 contains 15 residues. The CDR3 spells CASSSTGTKPYEQYF. DNA of the CDR3: TGTGCCAGCAGCTCAACCGGGACAAAGCCCTACGAGCAGTACTTC.

This clonotype was detected a few times. The chain uses TRBV4-3 and TRBJ2-1; maybe TRBD2 (6 bases). The CDR3 consists of 17 residues. Germline CDR1 and CDR2: LGHNA and YSLEER. The ends were cut back, 0 bases at V and 5 bases at J, with 17 bases in the middle. The CDR3 region has the DNA TGCGCCAGCAGCCAAGATTGGGTTCGGGACTCAGACAATGAGCAGTTCTTC. As protein: CASSQDWVRDSDNEQFF.

There are a few counts of this clonotype. The V and J genes are TRBV20-1 and TRBJ2-7; 7 nucleotides align to TRBD2. The V and J ends lost 1 base and 1 base, in that order; junction bases with no gene match: 16. The germline CDR1 and CDR2 sequences are DFQATT and SNEGSKA (reference sequence). The CDR3 spans 18 residues. The CDR3 DNA follows: TGCAGTGCTAGAGGGGTCCGAGCGGGCGGGAGATCGTCCTACGAGCAGTACTTC. It yields the protein CSARGVRAGGRSSYEQYF.

V usage is TRBV18 and J usage is TRBJ2-1, with 10 bases lining up with TRBD2. Germline assignment: CDR1 KGHSH and CDR2 LQKENI. The CDR3 covers 18 residues. The CDR3 DNA reads TGTGCTCCTTCCTCGCCTAGCAGCGGGAGGGCTTTCTACAATGAGCAGTTCTTC. It translates to CAPSSPSSGRAFYNEQFF.

In its sample, this clonotype was seen a few times. V gene TRBV18 combines with J gene TRBJ1-2; D may be TRBD1 (5 bases). This CDR3 has 14 residues. V dropped 3 bases and J dropped 6 bases, with 14 bases sitting between them. The V gene's germline CDR1 is KGHSH and CDR2 LQKENI. In DNA, the CDR3 is TGTGCCAGCTCACCCGCCGGGACGGTCCATGGCTACACCTTC. Its protein product is CASSPAGTVHGYTF.

The chain links TRBV29-1 to TRBJ1-2; D is undetermined. The CDR3 length is 13 residues. Germline-derived CDR1 and CDR2 are SQVTM and ANQGSEA. V lost 5 bases to trimming and J lost 2 bases, with 12 bases between them. CDR3 nucleotides: TGCAGCGTTTCCCCAGGTGTCAACTATGGCTACACCTTC. Protein sequence: CSVSPGVNYGYTF.

This clonotype was detected many times. The CDR3 sequence is CASSSSGGPYEQYF. In DNA, the CDR3 is TGTGCCAGCAGTTCTAGCGGGGGCCCCTACGAGCAGTACTTC. The chain employs TRBV12-3 or TRBV12-4 and TRBJ2-7; 10 nucleotides line up with TRBD2. The CDR3 length is 14 residues. The ends lost 4 bases at V and 2 bases at J; junction bases unmatched: 2.

There are a few counts of this clonotype. The chain links TRBV11-2 to TRBJ2-3; 13 positions match TRBD2. CDR1 and CDR2 (germline): SGHAT, FQNNGV. CDR3 length: 16 residues. The V and J ends lost 5 bases and 4 bases, in that order; junction bases with no gene match: 6. CDR3 coding DNA: TGTGCCAGCAGCCCGGGGACTAGCGGGAAGGCAGATACGCAGTATTTT. Translation: CASSPGTSGKADTQYF.

This clonotype came up many times. CDR3 nucleotide sequence: TGTGCCAGCAGCTTTAGTGGGGCCGCGAACACCGGGGAGCTGTTTTTT. It yields the protein CASSFSGAANTGELFF. V usage is TRBV7-3 and J usage is TRBJ2-2; TRBD1 might be the D (5 bases). Germline CDR1 is SGHTA and CDR2 is FQGTGA. This CDR3 spans 16 amino acids. V dropped 3 bases and J dropped 0 bases, with 11 bases sitting between them. The full variable domain, in which reference TRBV7-3 and TRBJ2-2 provide the parts outside the CDR3, is GAGVSQTPSNKVTEKGKYVELRCDPISGHTALYWYRQSLGQGPEFLIYFQGTGAADDSGLPNDRFFAVRPEGSVSTLKIQRTERGDSAVYLCASSFSGAANTGELFFGEGSRLTVL.

This sequence joins TRBV18 and TRBJ2-5; TRBD2 is a possible D gene (6 bases). The CDR3 has 17 amino acids. V was shortened by 3 bases and J by 1 base, with 18 bases between the two germline ends. The V gene's germline CDR1 is KGHSH and CDR2 LQKENI. The CDR3: CASSPGLGGLFQETQYF. The CDR3 coding sequence is TGTGCCAGCTCACCGGGGTTAGGAGGGCTATTCCAAGAGACCCAGTACTTC.

This rearrangement joins TRBV3-1 to TRBJ1-2; D possibly corresponds to TRBD1 (5 bases). The V and J ends lost 4 bases and 2 bases respectively, with 14 bases between them. Germline CDR1 and CDR2: LGHDT and YNNKEL (reference sequence). The length of the CDR3 is 15 residues. This chain's CDR3 is CASSPLDGQNYGYTF. DNA for the CDR3: TGTGCCAGCAGCCCTCTAGACGGACAAAACTATGGCTACACCTTC.

This clonotype occurred once. The chain links TRBV10-1 to TRBJ2-7; TRBD1 aligns across 9 bases. The V gene end was trimmed by 5 bases and the J gene end by 8 bases; junction bases not matched to a gene: 7. Germline assignment: CDR1 WNHNN and CDR2 SYGVQD (reference sequence). CDR3 length equals 13 residues. CDR3 coding DNA: TGCGCCAGCAGTCGGGACAGGGCTTCTCAGCAGTACTTC. This sequence encodes CASSRDRASQQYF.

This clonotype was observed a few times. The gene calls are TRBV10-3 and TRBJ2-7, with 9 positions matching TRBD1. This CDR3 region has 14 residues. Trimming cost V 7 bases and J 6 bases; bases outside gene matches: 10. Looked up from germline, CDR1 is ENHRY and CDR2 is SYGVKD. In DNA form, the CDR3 reads TGTGCCATCAACCCCGGGACAGGGTTAGGCGAGCAGTACTTC. It is translated as CAINPGTGLGEQYF.

This clonotype has a handful of counts. This chain links TRBV29-1 with TRBJ2-1; 12 bases map to TRBD2. Germline assignment: CDR1 SQVTM and CDR2 ANQGSEA. The CDR3 has 12 residues. The V gene end was trimmed by 4 bases and the J gene end by 12 bases; junction bases not matched to a gene: 4. CDR3 DNA sequence: TGCAGCGTTGGGACTAGCGGGATTTGGCAGTTCTTC. It specifies CSVGTSGIWQFF.

This clonotype has more than one count but fewer than ten. The rearrangement links TRBV7-2 to TRBJ1-4, with 7 bases fitting TRBD1. The CDR3 covers 13 residues. Germline lookup yields CDR1 SGHTA and CDR2 FQGNSA. V shed 5 bases, J shed 7 bases, and the junction held 4 bases outside the gene matches. The CDR3 DNA is TGTGCCAGCAGCCCTCGGACAGGTGAAAAACTGTTTTTT. Its protein product is CASSPRTGEKLFF.

This clonotype was observed a handful of times. The V and J genes are TRBV2 and TRBJ2-1; no clear D gene. The V and J ends lost 3 bases and 0 bases respectively, with 9 bases between them. Per germline, CDR1 SNHLY and CDR2 FYNNEI. The CDR3 is 15 amino acids. The CDR3 nucleotides read TGTGCCAGCAGTGAGGACCAGAGCTCCTACAATGAGCAGTTCTTC. This sequence encodes CASSEDQSSYNEQFF.

The sample holds a few counts of this clonotype. The chain recombines TRBV19 with TRBJ1-2; D is undetermined. Trimming pared 3 bases from V and 1 base from J, leaving 18 bases between. The CDR3 covers 17 residues. Per germline, CDR1 LNHDA and CDR2 SQIVND (reference sequence). CDR3 loop: CASSIRGVSSVNYGYTF. CDR3 in DNA: TGTGCCAGTAGTATCCGCGGGGTTTCGTCAGTTAACTATGGCTACACCTTC.

The chain combines TRBV7-2 with TRBJ2-3; 7 positions match TRBD2. The V segment lost 5 bases and the J segment 0 bases; nucleotides outside the gene matches: 8. CDR1 is SGHTA, CDR2 FQGNSA, per germline. This CDR3 has 16 amino acids. CDR3 sequence: CASSHRSGSSTDTQYF. CDR3 bases: TGTGCCAGCAGCCACCGTAGCGGGTCTAGCACAGATACGCAGTATTTT.

The genes are TRBV5-1 and TRBJ2-6; D may correspond to TRBD1 or TRBD2 (5 bases each). The length of the CDR3 is 16 residues. From germline, CDR1 is SGHRS and CDR2 YFSETQ. Deletions cut 4 bases from V and 0 bases from J, with 11 bases between. The CDR3: CASSVGRPSGANVLTF. CDR3 bases: TGCGCCAGCAGCGTGGGACGGCCCTCTGGGGCCAACGTCCTGACTTTC.

The chain has TRBV20-1 and TRBJ2-4; 15 bases match TRBD2. The CDR3 is made up of 20 amino acids. The V gene end was trimmed by 0 bases and the J gene end by 0 bases; junction bases not matched to a gene: 9. Germline CDR1 and CDR2: DFQATT and SNEGSKA (reference sequence). The CDR3 DNA reads TGCAGTGCTAGAGATCAAAGGACTAGCGGGAGGGCCTTAGCCAAAAACATTCAGTACTTC. As protein: CSARDQRTSGRALAKNIQYF.